This T cell receptor (beta chain) comes out of a study of beta chain features in type 1 diabetes. Sampling consisted of one heparinised blood draw per donor, averaging around 110 mL. The study reverse transcribed the entire isolated RNA, so it sequenced expressed TCRB transcripts. The repertoire was sequenced with immunoSEQ multiplex PCR; TCRdb's copy has only in-frame clones and lacks some. This table has more than 250,000 clones, roughly 20% appearing once. Note on this clone: Its antigen is undetermined.

The germline V and J ends were trimmed by 1 base and 0 bases, with 10 bases remaining between them. The germline gives CDR1 LGHNA, CDR2 YSLEER. The CDR3 spans 16 residues. Notes on the study in general: Significant though moderate, a shortening of TCRB CDR3s appeared in all four CD4+ subsets of Type 1 diabetes patients. Reads derived from cDNA could over-represent cells showing high TCR expression. Naive, central memory and regulatory TCRB repertoires appeared more similar among patients than healthy donors.

The TCR was taken from a woman aged 40-49 years with type 1 diabetes. J is TRBJ2-1 and V is TRBV4-3, with D unclear. Sequences were obtained from naive CD4+ T cells from blood. CDR3 amino acids: CASSQGSSSSYNEQFF. CDR3 in DNA: TGCGCCAGCAGCCAAGGATCTTCGAGCTCCTACAATGAGCAGTTCTTC.